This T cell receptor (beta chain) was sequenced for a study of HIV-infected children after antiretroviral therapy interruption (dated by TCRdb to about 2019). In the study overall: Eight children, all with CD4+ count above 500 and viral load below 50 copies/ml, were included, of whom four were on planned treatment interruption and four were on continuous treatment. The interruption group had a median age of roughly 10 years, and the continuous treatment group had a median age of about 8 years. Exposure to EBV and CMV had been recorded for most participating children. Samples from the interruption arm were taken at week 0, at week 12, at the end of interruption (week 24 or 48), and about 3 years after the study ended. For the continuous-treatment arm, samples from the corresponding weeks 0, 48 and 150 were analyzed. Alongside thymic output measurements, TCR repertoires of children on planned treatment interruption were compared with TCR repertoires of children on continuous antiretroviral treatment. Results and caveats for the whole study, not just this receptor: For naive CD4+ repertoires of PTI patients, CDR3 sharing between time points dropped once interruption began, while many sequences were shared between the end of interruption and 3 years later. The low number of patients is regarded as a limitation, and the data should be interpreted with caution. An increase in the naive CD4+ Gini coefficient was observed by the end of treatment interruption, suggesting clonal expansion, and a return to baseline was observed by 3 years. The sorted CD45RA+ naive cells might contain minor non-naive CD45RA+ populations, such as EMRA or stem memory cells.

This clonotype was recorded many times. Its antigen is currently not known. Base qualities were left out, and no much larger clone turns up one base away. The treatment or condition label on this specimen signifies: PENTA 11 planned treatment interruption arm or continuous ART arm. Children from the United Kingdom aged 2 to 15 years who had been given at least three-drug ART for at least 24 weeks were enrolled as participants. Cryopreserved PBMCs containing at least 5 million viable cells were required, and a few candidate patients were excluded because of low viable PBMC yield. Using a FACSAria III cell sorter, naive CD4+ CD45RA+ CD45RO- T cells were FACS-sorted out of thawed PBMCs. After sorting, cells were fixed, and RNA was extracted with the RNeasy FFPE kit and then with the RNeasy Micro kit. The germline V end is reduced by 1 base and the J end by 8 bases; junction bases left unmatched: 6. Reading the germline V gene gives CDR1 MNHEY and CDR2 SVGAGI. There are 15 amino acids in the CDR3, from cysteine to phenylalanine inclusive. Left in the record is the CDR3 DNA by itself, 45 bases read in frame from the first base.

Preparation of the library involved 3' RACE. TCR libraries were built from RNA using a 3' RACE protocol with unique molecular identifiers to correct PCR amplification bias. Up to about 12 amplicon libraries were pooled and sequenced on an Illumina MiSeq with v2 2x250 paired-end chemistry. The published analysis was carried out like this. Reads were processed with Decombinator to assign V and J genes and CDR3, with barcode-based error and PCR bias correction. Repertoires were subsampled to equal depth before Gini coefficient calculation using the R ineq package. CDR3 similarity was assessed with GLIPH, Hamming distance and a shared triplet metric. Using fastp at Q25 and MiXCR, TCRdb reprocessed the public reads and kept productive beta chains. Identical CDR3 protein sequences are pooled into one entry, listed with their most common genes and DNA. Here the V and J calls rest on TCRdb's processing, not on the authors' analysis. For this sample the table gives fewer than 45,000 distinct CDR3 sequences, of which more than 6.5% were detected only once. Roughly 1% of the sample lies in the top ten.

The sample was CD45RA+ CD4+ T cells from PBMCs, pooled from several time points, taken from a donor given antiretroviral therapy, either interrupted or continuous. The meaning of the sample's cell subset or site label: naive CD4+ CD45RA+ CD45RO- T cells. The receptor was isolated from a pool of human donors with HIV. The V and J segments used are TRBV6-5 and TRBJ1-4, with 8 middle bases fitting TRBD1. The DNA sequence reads TGTGCCAGCAGTTACTTAGGGACAGGTCGCGAAAAACTGTTTTTT. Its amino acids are CASSYLGTGREKLFF.